This T cell receptor (beta chain) came from a study of blood T cell repertoires in COVID-19. Two negative PCRs, clearance, or symptom resolution were required of recovered Cohort 3 donors. The germline V and J ends were trimmed by 3 bases and 10 bases, with 10 bases remaining between them. There are 12 residues in the CDR3. Germline V gene lookup returns CDR1 MGHRA and CDR2 YSYEKL. Method: immunoSEQ multiplex PCR; TCRdb's copy keeps in-frame clones and lacks some. The sample carries 150,000 to 200,000 clones, just over 85% recorded once. This chain joins TRBV4-1 and TRBJ2-1; possibly TRBD2 for D (5 bases). This receptor was obtained from a woman aged 18-29 years who had recovered from COVID-19. The source material was PBMCs or T cells enriched from blood (not recorded which). The CDR3 DNA follows: TGCGCCAGCAGCCATATGACGGGGGAGCAGTTCTTC. Residues: CASSHMTGEQFF.